These 12 T cell receptor beta chains share one sample of origin, sequenced in a study of T cell responses to AZD1222 COVID-19 vaccine. The assay was immunoSEQ multiplex PCR, and TCRdb's table has in-frame clones only and misses some. The data hold approximately 110,000 clones, with just under 90% observed a single time. Sample: peripheral blood, taken on day 0 of AZD1222 vaccination. The receptors here all came from an adult in good health.

This sequence joins TRBV28 and TRBJ1-4; D uncertain. V lost 5 bases and J lost 12, with 19 bases in between. CDR3 length equals 14 residues. From germline, CDR1 is MDHEN and CDR2 SYDVKM. Here the CDR3 DNA reads TGTGCCAGCAGTACTAACAGCGGCTCGGACGAACTGTTTTTT. Translating gives CASSTNSGSDELFF.

The chain carries TRBV5-5 and TRBJ1-3, with TRBD1 as a possible D gene (6 bases). The V gene's germline CDR1 is SGHKS and CDR2 YYEKEE (reference sequence). The CDR3 is 14 residues long. V was clipped by 0 bases and J by 7 bases, with 11 bases between them. The DNA for the CDR3 is TGTGCCAGCAGCTTGGAGGGACATATTAACACCATATATTTT. This gives the protein CASSLEGHINTIYF.

V gene TRBV2 combines with J gene TRBJ1-3; D may be TRBD1 (6 bases). V was pared by 7 bases and J by 1 base, with 11 bases between. The CDR3 is 14 residues long. From germline, CDR1 is SNHLY and CDR2 FYNNEI. CDR3 DNA: TGTGCCAGCAAACAGGGATTGTCTGGAAACACCATATATTTT. Translated, it gives CASKQGLSGNTIYF.

This clone was seen once. The CDR3 nucleotides are TGTGCCAGCAGTTACTCGAGGAGTACGGGAACAGATACGCAGTATTTT. Translation: CASSYSRSTGTDTQYF. V and J are TRBV6-5 and TRBJ2-3; perhaps TRBD2 as D (5 bases). Germline V gives CDR1 MNHEY, CDR2 SVGAGI. Trimming took off 0 bases at V and 3 bases at J, with 13 bases between the two ends. The CDR3 runs 16 residues.

The chain uses TRBV11-3 and TRBJ2-3; no firm D call. Looked up from germline, CDR1 is SGHNT and CDR2 is YENEEA. This CDR3 is built from 15 residues. V was cut by 5 bases and J by 2 bases, with 14 bases left in between. As DNA, the CDR3 is TGTGCCAGCAGCCTCGGACGGCGAATCACAGATACGCAGTATTTT. Protein: CASSLGRRITDTQYF.

This clone has just a few counts. V gene TRBV25-1 combines with J gene TRBJ2-7; 8 positions match TRBD1. The V and J ends lost 3 bases and 4 bases, in that order; junction bases with no gene match: 5. The CDR3 length is 14 residues. CDR1 is MGHDK, CDR2 SYGVNS, per germline. The CDR3 sequence is CASSDPRGRYEQYF. The CDR3 nucleotides read TGTGCCAGCAGTGACCCCAGGGGGCGGTACGAGCAGTACTTC.

In DNA, the CDR3 is TGTGCCAGCAGCCTTCGGATCCAAGAGACCCAGTACTTC. Translation: CASSLRIQETQYF. The chain recombines TRBV14 with TRBJ2-5; D not resolved. V was clipped by 4 bases and J by 1 base, with 7 bases between them. CDR3 length: 13 amino acids. Germline V gives CDR1 SGHDN, CDR2 FVKESK.

V usage is TRBV6-5 and J usage is TRBJ1-6; D perhaps matches TRBD1 (5 bases). The CDR3 is made up of 15 amino acids. V was pared by 4 bases and J by 12 bases, with 19 bases between. Germline loops: CDR1 MNHEY, CDR2 SVGAGI. The CDR3 protein is CASSSSGRQYGPLHF. The CDR3 coding sequence is TGTGCCAGCAGTTCCTCGGGACGCCAGTATGGACCCCTCCACTTT.

V is TRBV6-5 and J is TRBJ2-7; TRBD2 is a possible D gene (6 bases). The CDR3 loop spans 14 amino acids. In germline, CDR1 is MNHEY, CDR2 SVGAGI. Trimming removed 9 bases at V and 0 bases at J, with 15 bases between. CDR3 nucleotide sequence: TGTGCCAGTCGGACTACCGTTAGCTCCTACGAGCAGTACTTC. Its translation is CASRTTVSSYEQYF.

The chain recombines TRBV18 with TRBJ2-1; 9 bases match TRBD1. Germline loops: CDR1 KGHSH, CDR2 LQKENI. This CDR3 is built from 13 residues. The ends lost 6 bases at V and 4 bases at J; junction bases unmatched: 1. The CDR3, as DNA: TGTGCCAGCTCCGGGACAGGGTACAATGAGCAGTTCTTC. It specifies CASSGTGYNEQFF.

The chain recombines TRBV7-2 with TRBJ2-7, with a possible D match to TRBD1 (5 bases). Germline V gene lookup returns CDR1 SGHTA and CDR2 FQGNSA. V lost 2 bases and J lost 2, with 13 bases in between. This CDR3 region has 15 residues. CDR3 in DNA: TGTGCCAGCAGCTTACCCTGGACATCTACCTACGAGCAGTACTTC. Translated: CASSLPWTSTYEQYF.

The chain joins TRBV11-3 to TRBJ2-1, with 7 bases fitting TRBD1. The CDR3 runs to 14 residues. Germline V gene lookup returns CDR1 SGHNT and CDR2 YENEEA. The J segment lost 8 bases and the V segment lost 2 bases, leaving 6 bases of the junction unmatched. CDR3 residues: CASSLTGADDEQFF. In nucleotides, the CDR3 is TGTGCCAGCAGCTTAACAGGGGCGGACGATGAGCAGTTCTTC.